Listed below are T cell receptor beta chains from one sample, sequenced in a study of technical replicates of blood from several donors. The method was immunoSEQ multiplex PCR; TCRdb's version includes in-frame clones alone and lacks a portion of them. The sample records tens of thousands of clones, 95% being singletons. The specimen sequenced was T cells isolated from PBMCs. Receptors originate from a human donor in good health. The CDR3 runs from the conserved cysteine through the conserved F or W. A D gene is named only where the DNA matches it firmly. Clone size is not always given. Where it is, it says once, few, many or a class for expanded clones.

. TRBJ1-1 . TRBV29-1 CSVAGRMNTEAFF TGCAGCGTAGCAGGGAGGATGAACACTGAAGCTTTCTTT
TRBD2 TRBJ2-7 . TRBV11-3 CASSLALAGAYEQYF TGTGCCAGCAGCTTAGCGCTAGCGGGGGCCTACGAGCAGTACTTC
TRBD2 TRBJ2-7 . TRBV18 CASSPGEREILDEQYF TGTGCCAGCTCACCAGGGGAGCGGGAAATTCTCGACGAGCAGTACTTC
. TRBJ2-1 . TRBV5-1 CASSWANPDEQFF TGCGCCAGCAGCTGGGCCAATCCCGACGAGCAGTTCTTC
. TRBJ2-2 . TRBV6-4 CASRPGTGELFF TGTGCCAGCAGACCAGGGACCGGGGAGCTGTTTTTT
TRBD2 TRBJ2-3 once TRBV7-9 CASSSLAGGIDTQYF TGTGCCAGCAGCTCTTTAGCGGGGGGCATAGATACGCAGTATTTT
. TRBJ1-3 . TRBV28 CASSFNRATGNTIYF TGTGCCAGCAGCTTTAACAGGGCTACAGGAAACACCATATATTTT
TRBD2 TRBJ2-3 . TRBV29-1 CSVNIAGGGTDTQYF TGCAGCGTGAATATAGCGGGAGGTGGCACAGATACGCAGTATTTT
. TRBJ1-2 . TRBV6-1 CASSDLGQVYGYTF TGTGCCAGCAGTGATCTGGGACAAGTTTATGGCTACACCTTC
. TRBJ1-4 . TRBV6-5 CASRSGGDEKLFF TGTGCCAGCAGATCCGGTGGAGATGAAAAACTGTTTTTT
. TRBJ2-7 . TRBV9 CASSGGEKDSYSYEQYF TGTGCCAGCAGTGGGGGGGAAAAGGACAGTTACTCCTACGAGCAGTACTTC
. TRBJ1-1 . TRBV7-9 CASSLREMPEAFF TGTGCCAGCAGCTTGCGGGAAATGCCTGAGGCTTTCTTT
TRBD1 TRBJ2-3 . TRBV9 CASSHSPSQGAQSDTQYF TGTGCCAGCAGCCACTCACCCTCACAGGGGGCGCAATCAGATACGCAGTATTTT
. TRBJ2-7 . TRBV27 CASSLADSRKYEQYF TGTGCCAGCAGTTTAGCGGACAGCCGGAAGTACGAGCAGTACTTC
TRBD2 TRBJ2-7 . TRBV5-6 CASSLNLGGEQYF TGTGCCAGCAGCTTGAATTTGGGGGGGGAGCAGTACTTC
TRBD1 TRBJ2-3 . TRBV5-8 CASRGLRGPTDTQYF TGTGCCAGCAGGGGTCTCAGGGGGCCCACAGATACGCAGTATTTT
TRBD1 TRBJ2-5 . TRBV23-1 CASSQKPTGGQETQYF TGCGCCAGCAGTCAAAAACCGACAGGGGGGCAAGAGACCCAGTACTTC
. TRBJ1-5 . TRBV11-2 CASSRLRNQPQHF TGTGCCAGCAGTCGCCTTCGGAATCAGCCCCAGCATTTT
. TRBJ2-5 . TRBV5-1 CASSLGDQETQYF TGCGCCAGCAGCTTGGGCGACCAAGAGACCCAGTACTTC
TRBD1 TRBJ1-1 . TRBV14 CASSLTGDTRDTEAFF TGTGCCAGCAGTCTTACAGGGGACACGAGGGACACTGAAGCTTTCTTT
. TRBJ2-1 . TRBV10-3 CAISDPDRNEQFF TGTGCCATCAGTGACCCCGACAGGAATGAGCAGTTCTTC
TRBD1 TRBJ2-7 . TRBV5-8 CASSLSGGWDEQYF TGTGCCAGCAGCTTGTCAGGGGGTTGGGACGAGCAGTACTTC